The source of this T cell receptor beta chain is a study of cytomegalovirus exposure and HLA in healthy donors. Study-level findings and limits: The authors confirmed in vitro that three CMV-associated chains were specific for CMV antigens. HLA allele associations emerged for roughly 17,000 TCR beta sequences in a later analysis, at 0.05 false discovery rate.

CDR1 LGHNA and CDR2 YNFKEQ come from the germline V gene. There are 16 residues in the CDR3. Losses at the gene ends were 1 base for V and 1 base for J; bases not matched to a gene: 5. About this clone itself: Its specificity is not known.

Primers: 60 Vbeta forward and 13 Jbeta reverse. Assay used: immunoSEQ multiplex PCR; TCRdb lists only in-frame clones, some missing. The sample lists approximately 190,000 clones; 70% to 85% were seen once. This chain links TRBV4-2 with TRBJ2-3; TRBD2 matches 7 bases. The sequence came from a man aged 35-49 years in good health and CMV-seropositive. The sequenced material came from PBMCs. As DNA, the CDR3 is TGTGCCAGCAGCCAAGTTTTCAGCGGGGGCACAGATACGCAGTATTTT. This encodes CASSQVFSGGTDTQYF.